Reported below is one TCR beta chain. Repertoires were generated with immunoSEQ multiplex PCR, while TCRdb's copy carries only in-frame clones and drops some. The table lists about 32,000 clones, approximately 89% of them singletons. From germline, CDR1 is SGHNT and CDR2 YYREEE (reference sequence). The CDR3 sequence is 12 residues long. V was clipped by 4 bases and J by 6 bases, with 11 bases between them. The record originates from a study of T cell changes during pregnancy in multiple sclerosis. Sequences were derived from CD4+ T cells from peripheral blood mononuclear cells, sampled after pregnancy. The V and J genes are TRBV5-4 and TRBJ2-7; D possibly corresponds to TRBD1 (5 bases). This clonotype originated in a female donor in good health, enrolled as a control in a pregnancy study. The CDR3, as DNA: TGTGCCAGCAGCAGGACAAATCGCGAGCAGTACTTC. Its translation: CASSRTNREQYF.